This T cell receptor beta chain stems from a study of T cell clonotyping in hematopoietic cell transplantation. The germline V gene has CDR1 SGHVS and CDR2 FNYEAQ. This CDR3 has 13 amino acids. Trimming removed 1 base at V and 4 bases at J, with 7 bases between. Clones were sequenced by immunoSEQ multiplex PCR, and TCRdb holds only the in-frame ones, with some missing. The sample includes about 1,300 clones, 70% to 90% of them seen just once. The V call is TRBV7-6, the J call TRBJ2-5; D is unresolved. Sequenced here: peripheral blood mononuclear cells, sampled 180 days after allogeneic stem cell transplant. This clonotype was obtained from a female patient aged 50-59 years who had an allogeneic stem cell transplant from an unrelated donor, so T cells may come from the graft donor. Some clones in this sample may be carry-over from other donors' samples. In DNA form, the CDR3 reads TGTGCCAGCAGCTTAGGCCGAGGAGAGACCCAGTACTTC. Its protein product is CASSLGRGETQYF.